Each of the 15 T cell receptor beta chains below was sequenced from the same sample in a study of blood T cell repertoires in COVID-19. Clones were sequenced by immunoSEQ multiplex PCR, and TCRdb holds only the in-frame ones, with some missing. This repertoire shows approximately 260,000 clones, around four fifths found once; its top ten account for around an eighth. Specimen: peripheral blood. The source of these receptors is an older woman with active or convalescent COVID-19.

The chain is built from TRBV6-1 and TRBJ2-3; D not certain. V dropped 1 base and J dropped 6 bases, with 11 bases sitting between them. This CDR3 is 14 amino acids long. CDR1 is MNHNS, CDR2 SASEGT, per germline. The CDR3 DNA is TGTGCCAGCAGTGAAGGCCCGGTGTCGGATACGCAGTATTTT. Protein sequence: CASSEGPVSDTQYF.

The rearrangement links TRBV7-3 to TRBJ2-1; 9 bases agree with TRBD1. Germline CDR1 and CDR2: SGHTA and FQGTGA. The length of the CDR3 is 14 residues. The junction had 7 bases not matched to a gene; V was cut back by 8 bases and J by 5 bases. CDR3 residues: CASGTGTGHNEQFF. The CDR3 bases are TGTGCCAGCGGCACCGGGACAGGGCACAATGAGCAGTTCTTC. The whole variable domain, remainder taken from reference TRBV7-3 and TRBJ2-1, is GAGVSQTPSNKVTEKGKYVELRCDPISGHTALYWYRQSLGQGPEFLIYFQGTGAADDSGLPNDRFFAVRPEGSVSTLKIQRTERGDSAVYLCASGTGTGHNEQFFGPGTRLTVL.

The rearrangement joins TRBV7-9 to TRBJ2-7; D might be TRBD1 (6 bases). The germline CDR1 and CDR2 sequences are SEHNR and FQNEAQ (reference sequence). This CDR3 has 15 residues. Trimming left V 1 base short and J 5 bases short, with 15 bases between. CDR3: CASSLDRSRGHEQYF. CDR3 nucleotides: TGTGCCAGCAGCTTAGATCGGTCCAGGGGCCACGAGCAGTACTTC.

V usage is TRBV18 and J usage is TRBJ1-1; tentatively, D is TRBD1 (6 bases). The germline V gene encodes CDR1 KGHSH and CDR2 LQKENI. V lost 4 bases and J lost 8, with 20 bases in between. CDR3 size: 15 residues. The CDR3 reads CASSQTTTRGKEAFF. In DNA, the CDR3 is TGTGCCAGCTCACAGACTACTACCAGGGGAAAGGAAGCTTTCTTT. The full variable domain, rest sourced from reference TRBV18 and TRBJ1-1, is NAGVMQNPRHLVRRRGQEARLRCSPMKGHSHVYWYRQLPEEGLKFMVYLQKENIIDESGMPKERFSAEFPKEGPSILRIQQVVRGDSAAYFCASSQTTTRGKEAFFGQGTRLTVV.

The rearrangement uses TRBV7-2 and TRBJ2-6; possible D gene TRBD1, 5 bases. V lost 5 bases and J lost 1, with 12 bases in between. In germline, CDR1 is SGHTA, CDR2 FQGNSA. This CDR3 has 16 amino acids. CDR3 in amino acids: CASSHRMGSGANVLTF. CDR3 nucleotides: TGTGCCAGCAGCCACAGGATGGGTTCTGGGGCCAACGTCCTGACTTTC.

This clone was detected once. The rearrangement joins TRBV7-6 to TRBJ1-1, with D possibly TRBD1 on 5 matching bases. There are 14 residues in the CDR3. Looked up from germline, CDR1 is SGHVS and CDR2 is FNYEAQ. Trimming left V 2 bases short and J 0 bases short, with 7 bases between. CDR3 amino acids: CASSLRQMNTEAFF. CDR3 sequence (DNA): TGTGCCAGCAGCTTACGACAGATGAACACTGAAGCTTTCTTT. The complete variable domain, with remaining parts taken from reference TRBV7-6 and TRBJ1-1, reads GAGVSQSPRYKVTKRGQDVALRCDPISGHVSLYWYRQALGQGPEFLTYFNYEAQQDKSGLPNDRFSAERPEGSISTLTIQRTEQRDSAMYRCASSLRQMNTEAFFGQGTRLTVV.

The genes are TRBV6-5 and TRBJ1-3; 10 nucleotides match TRBD1. CDR1 and CDR2 from the germline V gene are MNHEY and SVGAGI. This CDR3 is built from 14 residues. With 10 bases clipped from V and 3 bases from J, the junction kept 6 bases outside the gene matches. The DNA for the CDR3 is TGTGCCACCAGACAGGGGGCTTTTGGAAACACCATATATTTT. Translation: CATRQGAFGNTIYF.

V gene TRBV9 combines with J gene TRBJ2-3; 9 bases fit TRBD1. V lost 1 base, J lost 3 bases, and 3 bases stayed unmatched. Germline CDR1 SGDLS, CDR2 YYNGEE. The CDR3 contains 15 residues. The CDR3 sequence: CASSVRTGDTDTQYF. The CDR3, as DNA: TGTGCCAGCAGCGTAAGGACAGGGGATACAGATACGCAGTATTTT. Drawing the rest from reference TRBV9 and TRBJ2-3, the complete variable domain is DSGVTQTPKHLITATGQRVTLRCSPRSGDLSVYWYQQSLDQGLQFLIQYYNGEERAKGNILERFSAQQFPDLHSELNLSSLELGDSALYFCASSVRTGDTDTQYFGPGTRLTVL.

V and J are TRBV29-1 and TRBJ2-1, with 8 bases aligning to TRBD1. The V and J ends lost 7 bases and 1 base, in that order; junction bases with no gene match: 6. CDR3 size: 14 residues. Germline CDR1 and CDR2: SQVTM and ANQGSEA. The CDR3 DNA reads as TGCAGCGGATGGACAGGGCAATCCTACAATGAGCAGTTCTTC. Its protein is CSGWTGQSYNEQFF.

The rearrangement links TRBV18 to TRBJ2-7; 8 nucleotides match TRBD2. This CDR3 is built from 20 residues. J was trimmed by 3 bases and V by 6 bases; bases with no gene match: 25. Germline-derived CDR1 and CDR2 are KGHSH and LQKENI. The CDR3 sequence: CASSPTPPSSPPGRVYEQYF. The CDR3 nucleotides read TGTGCCAGCTCTCCAACCCCACCGTCATCTCCCCCCGGGAGGGTCTACGAGCAGTACTTC.

The chain couples TRBV5-1 to TRBJ1-3; the match to TRBD1 covers 9 bases. V trimming: 0 bases; J trimming: 5 bases; junction bases outside the gene matches: 3. Germline V gives CDR1 SGHRS, CDR2 YFSETQ. The CDR3 is made up of 15 amino acids. The CDR3 here is CASSLGGQGRNTIYF. DNA for the CDR3: TGCGCCAGCAGCTTGGGGGGACAGGGCCGAAACACCATATATTTT.

The chain links TRBV6-2 or TRBV6-3 to TRBJ2-2; D possibly corresponds to TRBD2 (6 bases). The CDR3 has 14 amino acids. V lost 7 bases and J 4 bases, leaving 13 bases between the germline ends. From germline, CDR1 is MNHEY and CDR2 SVGEGT. The chain's CDR3 is CASNPGTLTGELFF. CDR3 sequence (DNA): TGTGCCAGCAACCCTGGGACTCTCACCGGGGAGCTGTTTTTT.

The J gene is TRBJ2-7, the V gene TRBV20-1; weak D call: TRBD1 (7 bases). The CDR3 loop spans 16 amino acids. Germline CDR1 and CDR2: DFQATT and SNEGSKA (reference sequence). The germline V and J ends were trimmed by 3 bases and 3 bases, with 21 bases remaining between them. The CDR3: CSASHQGGKRVYEQYF. The CDR3 region has the DNA TGCAGTGCTAGTCATCAGGGGGGAAAAAGGGTCTACGAGCAGTACTTC.

CDR3 nucleotides: TGTGCCAGCAGTCCAGACAGGGGGGCCTACAATGAGCAGTTCTTC. Translated, it gives CASSPDRGAYNEQFF. This chain joins TRBV27 and TRBJ2-1; 9 bases map to TRBD1. Germline CDR1 and CDR2: MNHEY and SMNVEV (reference sequence). CDR3 size: 15 residues. V dropped 5 bases and J dropped 2; count of bases not matched to a gene: 4.

The chain is built from TRBV4-3 and TRBJ2-1, with 8 bases fitting TRBD2. The CDR3 is 20 amino acids. CDR1 and CDR2 (germline): LGHNA, YSLEER. With V trimmed by 0 bases and J by 0 bases, 13 bases remained unmatched. The CDR3 nucleotides read TGCGCCAGCAGCCAAGATTACTTTGGACTAGCTCTTAGCTCCTACAATGAGCAGTTCTTC. This encodes CASSQDYFGLALSSYNEQFF.